A single sample gave rise to the 31 T cell receptor beta chains below, sequenced in a study of blood T cell repertoires in COVID-19. Measured with immunoSEQ multiplex PCR; TCRdb has only the in-frame clones, and not every one. The table lists around 190,000 clones, 60% to 85% of them singletons. The sequencing sample was made of peripheral blood. The source of these receptors is a woman aged 45-60 years with active or convalescent COVID-19.

CDR3 region: CASSLRAPGGETQYF. DNA of the CDR3: TGTGCCAGCAGCCTACGGGCACCCGGCGGGGAGACCCAGTACTTC. V gene TRBV5-5 combines with J gene TRBJ2-5; D is possibly TRBD2 (5 bases). The germline V gene has CDR1 SGHKS and CDR2 YYEKEE (reference sequence). Between the trimmed V and J ends, which lost 4 bases and 5 bases, there was a span of 18 bases. This CDR3 region has 15 residues.

This chain connects TRBV3-1 (or the pseudogene TRBV3-2) to TRBJ1-3; a weak D match, TRBD1 (5 bases). Trimming removed 6 bases from V and 4 bases from J, with 16 bases in between. Per the germline V gene, CDR1 is LGHDT and CDR2 is YNNKEL (reference sequence). This CDR3 region has 15 residues. This CDR3 is CASSPTRRQGNTIYF. The CDR3 coding sequence is TGTGCCAGCAGTCCCACCCGGAGACAGGGAAACACCATATATTTT.

The chain recombines TRBV6-4 with TRBJ2-1, with 9 bases matching TRBD2. The CDR3 length is 14 residues. V gave up 6 bases and J gave up 9 bases; unmatched junction bases: 9. The germline V gene encodes CDR1 MRHNA and CDR2 SNTAGT. The chain's CDR3 is CASSPRLRGGEQFF. The CDR3 DNA is TGTGCCAGCAGCCCCCGGTTGCGGGGGGGTGAGCAGTTCTTC.

This sequence joins TRBV30 and TRBJ1-1; 8 bases are shared with TRBD1. Germline V lookup: CDR1 GTSNPN, CDR2 SVGIG (reference sequence). This CDR3 is built from 15 residues. V shed 1 base and J 1 base; nucleotides not matched to a gene: 5. CDR3: CAWSDYGTGNTEAFF. Written as DNA, the CDR3 is TGTGCCTGGAGTGATTACGGGACAGGGAACACTGAAGCTTTCTTT.

V usage is TRBV5-8 and J usage is TRBJ1-3; D gene uncertain. V was pared by 1 base and J by 0 bases, with 5 bases between. CDR3 length: 14 residues. Germline assignment: CDR1 SGHTS and CDR2 YDEGEE. The CDR3: CASSLRVSGNTIYF. The CDR3 DNA reads as TGTGCCAGCAGCTTGCGGGTCTCTGGAAACACCATATATTTT. Combining the CDR3 with reference TRBV5-8 and TRBJ1-3 gives the whole variable domain EAGVTQSPTHLIKTRGQQATLRCSPISGHTSVYWYQQALGLGLQFLLWYDEGEERNRGNFPPRFSGRQFPNYSSELNVNALELEDSALYLCASSLRVSGNTIYFGEGSWLTVV.

The chain links TRBV9 to TRBJ1-5; the match to TRBD1 covers 8 bases. After removal of 3 bases from V and 0 bases from J, the junction contained 8 bases not matched to a gene. The CDR3 consists of 17 residues. CDR1 and CDR2 from the germline V gene are SGDLS and YYNGEE. The chain's CDR3 is CASSGGTGPYSNQPQHF. The CDR3 DNA sequence: TGTGCCAGCAGCGGAGGGACAGGCCCTTATAGCAATCAGCCCCAGCATTTT.

The chain combines TRBV6-5 with TRBJ2-7; 10 bases align to TRBD1. The V gene end was trimmed by 9 bases and the J gene end by 4 bases; junction bases not matched to a gene: 9. This CDR3 region has 14 residues. Germline CDR1 MNHEY, CDR2 SVGAGI. CDR3 DNA sequence: TGTGCCAGTTCTCCGACAGGGGGCCCATACGAGCAGTACTTC. It codes for CASSPTGGPYEQYF.

The J gene is TRBJ1-1, the V gene TRBV7-3, with D possibly TRBD1 on 5 matching bases. V dropped 2 bases and J dropped 7 bases, with 23 bases sitting between them. The germline gives CDR1 SGHTA, CDR2 FQGTGA. CDR3 size: 17 residues. CDR3 region: CASSLLGGRTGRDEAFF. Written as DNA, the CDR3 is TGTGCCAGCAGCTTATTGGGGGGTAGGACCGGACGGGATGAAGCTTTCTTT.

The genes are TRBV9 and TRBJ1-3; D may be TRBD1 (6 bases). V lost 0 bases and J lost 7, with 14 bases in between. The CDR3 runs to 15 residues. Germline V lookup: CDR1 SGDLS, CDR2 YYNGEE. This chain's CDR3 is CASSVGDNLRNTIYF. CDR3 in DNA: TGTGCCAGCAGCGTAGGGGACAACCTTCGGAACACCATATATTTT.

In its sample, this clone was seen once. The V call is TRBV4-3, the J call TRBJ1-4, with D tentatively TRBD1 (5 bases). This CDR3 has 14 amino acids. The V end was cut by 3 bases, the J end by 8 bases, with 13 bases between. Germline V gene lookup returns CDR1 LGHNA and CDR2 YSLEER. The CDR3 DNA is TGCGCCAGCAGCCAGGGCAGGGTAGGAGAAAAACTGTTTTTT. It translates to CASSQGRVGEKLFF.

Only one count was recorded for this clone. This chain uses TRBV1 with TRBJ2-3; the table assigns TRBD2, which was not confirmed against the DNA. TRBV1 is noted as a pseudogene. This CDR3 comprises 17 residues. The CDR3 nucleotides read TGCACCAGCAGCCAAGATCTGACTAGCGGGATCCCAGATACGCAGTATTTT. As protein: CTSSQDLTSGIPDTQYF.

The chain couples TRBV25-1 to TRBJ2-1; unclear D gene. Germline lookup yields CDR1 MGHDK and CDR2 SYGVNS. V lost 2 bases to trimming and J lost 4 bases, with 15 bases between them. The CDR3 is 16 residues long. CDR3 DNA: TGTGCCAGCAGTGAACTCCCACATTCCCCGTACAATGAGCAGTTCTTC. Protein sequence: CASSELPHSPYNEQFF. The variable domain in full, completed from reference TRBV25-1 and TRBJ2-1, reads EADIYQTPRYLVIGTGKKITLECSQTMGHDKMYWYQQDPGMELHLIHYSYGVNSTEKGDLSSESTVSRIRTEHFPLTLESARPSHTSQYLCASSELPHSPYNEQFFGPGTRLTVL.

V and J are TRBV28 and TRBJ1-1; 11 bases fit TRBD1. Germline CDR1 and CDR2: MDHEN and SYDVKM. The CDR3 runs 15 residues. Losses at the gene ends were 6 bases for V and 3 bases for J; bases not matched to a gene: 6. CDR3: CASRSGTGGDTEAFF. CDR3 in DNA: TGTGCCAGCAGATCCGGGACAGGGGGGGACACTGAAGCTTTCTTT.

The chain carries TRBV3-1 (or the pseudogene TRBV3-2) and TRBJ1-3; D gene uncertain. The CDR3 totals 17 residues. Germline CDR1 and CDR2: LGHDT and YNNKEL (reference sequence). Deletions cut 0 bases from V and 0 bases from J, with 12 bases between. CDR3 protein: CASSQEGGIHSGNTIYF. CDR3 nucleotide sequence: TGTGCCAGCAGCCAAGAGGGAGGCATTCACTCTGGAAACACCATATATTTT.

The chain couples TRBV15 to TRBJ2-3; D perhaps matches TRBD2 (6 bases). This CDR3 contains 15 residues. The ends were cut back, 0 bases at V and 3 bases at J, with 10 bases in the middle. Germline assignment: CDR1 LNHNV and CDR2 YYDKDF (reference sequence). CDR3 sequence: CATSRDLARTDTQYF. CDR3 nucleotides: TGTGCCACCAGCAGAGATCTAGCGAGGACAGATACGCAGTATTTT.

CDR3 loop: CAISEKGAPTGELFF. The DNA for the CDR3 is TGTGCCATCAGTGAGAAAGGGGCCCCCACCGGGGAGCTGTTTTTT. This rearrangement joins TRBV10-3 to TRBJ2-2, with D possibly TRBD1 on 5 matching bases. Per germline, CDR1 ENHRY and CDR2 SYGVKD. Between the trimmed V and J ends, which lost 2 bases and 4 bases, there was a span of 11 bases. The CDR3 extends over 15 amino acids.

This clone was seen only once. V is TRBV2 and J is TRBJ1-4, with 9 bases matching TRBD1. After removal of 0 bases from V and 9 bases from J, the junction contained 5 bases not matched to a gene. The germline V gene has CDR1 SNHLY and CDR2 FYNNEI. The CDR3 runs to 15 residues. In nucleotides, the CDR3 is TGTGCCAGCAGTGAAGCCGGGACAGGGCGTAAAAAACTGTTTTTT. It yields the protein CASSEAGTGRKKLFF.

The CDR3 region is CSVERDRVNYGYTF. CDR3 DNA: TGCAGCGTTGAAAGGGACAGGGTGAACTATGGCTACACCTTC. V is TRBV29-1 and J is TRBJ1-2, with 9 bases lining up with TRBD1. Germline loops: CDR1 SQVTM, CDR2 ANQGSEA. V shed 2 bases and J 2 bases; nucleotides not matched to a gene: 3. This CDR3 contains 14 residues.

The V and J genes are TRBV13 and TRBJ2-1, with 10 bases aligning to TRBD1. Germline CDR1 PRHDT, CDR2 FYEKMQ (reference sequence). The J segment lost 16 bases and the V segment lost 5 bases, leaving 5 bases of the junction unmatched. This CDR3 spans 11 amino acids. The CDR3 sequence: CASSPRQGAFF. The CDR3 DNA follows: TGTGCCAGCAGCCCTCGACAGGGGGCTTTCTTC.

The rearrangement joins TRBV18 to TRBJ2-1; weak D call: TRBD2 (6 bases). Germline-derived CDR1 and CDR2 are KGHSH and LQKENI. Deletions cut 4 bases from V and 8 bases from J, with 12 bases between. This CDR3 contains 13 residues. The CDR3 protein is CASSRDPGDEQFF. CDR3 DNA: TGTGCCAGCTCACGAGACCCGGGGGATGAGCAGTTCTTC.

This clone was observed a handful of times. This rearrangement joins TRBV6-5 to TRBJ2-7; 8 bases are a match to TRBD1. The CDR3 is 16 amino acids. Germline lookup yields CDR1 MNHEY and CDR2 SVGAGI. Unmatched junction bases numbered 9, after V lost 3 bases and J lost 2 bases. The CDR3 loop reads CASSYRLTGAPYEQYF. In DNA, the CDR3 is TGTGCCAGCAGTTATAGATTGACAGGGGCTCCCTACGAGCAGTACTTC.

The rearrangement uses TRBV28 and TRBJ1-4, with a possible D match to TRBD1 (6 bases). V was trimmed by 7 bases and J by 1 base, leaving 16 bases between them. Germline V gene sequence: CDR1 MDHEN, CDR2 SYDVKM. There are 16 residues in the CDR3. This CDR3 is CASTTGTGLTNEKLFF. The CDR3 bases are TGTGCCAGCACTACCGGAACAGGGCTAACTAATGAAAAACTGTTTTTT.

This clone was found a few times. The chain has TRBV28 and TRBJ1-2; 7 bases are a match to TRBD1. The CDR3 sequence is 13 residues long. Trimming at V came to 7 bases and at J to 6 bases, leaving 8 bases not matched to a gene. CDR1 MDHEN and CDR2 SYDVKM come from the germline V gene. The DNA of the CDR3 is TGTGCCAGCACCTCGACAGGGAGGAATGGCTACACCTTC. Encoded protein: CASTSTGRNGYTF.

The rearrangement links TRBV28 to TRBJ1-4; 11 nucleotides line up with TRBD1. The CDR3 runs to 17 residues. Germline lookup yields CDR1 MDHEN and CDR2 SYDVKM. With 5 bases clipped from V and 7 bases from J, the junction kept 12 bases outside the gene matches. The CDR3 DNA follows: TGTGCCAGCAGTCGATCCGGGACAGGGGGAAAAGGTGAAAAACTGTTTTTT. This encodes CASSRSGTGGKGEKLFF.

This rearrangement joins TRBV30 to TRBJ2-3; 9 positions agree with TRBD2. J was trimmed by 0 bases and V by 6 bases; bases with no gene match: 10. CDR1 GTSNPN and CDR2 SVGIG come from the germline V gene (reference sequence). The CDR3 covers 16 residues. DNA of the CDR3: TGTGCCTGCCTGCTGGCTAGCGGGGAAAGCACAGATACGCAGTATTTT. It yields the protein CACLLASGESTDTQYF. The full variable domain, rest sourced from reference TRBV30 and TRBJ2-3, is SQTIHQWPATLVQPVGSPLSLECTVEGTSNPNLYWYRQAAGRGLQLLFYSVGIGQISSEVPQNLSASRPQDRQFILSSKKLLLSDSGFYLCACLLASGESTDTQYFGPGTRLTVL.

The chain uses TRBV30 and TRBJ2-1, with D hard to call. The CDR3 sequence is 13 residues long. Germline-derived CDR1 and CDR2 are GTSNPN and SVGIG (reference sequence). The ends were cut back, 1 base at V and 8 bases at J, with 12 bases in the middle. CDR3 region: CAWSDSIRDEQFF. CDR3 sequence (DNA): TGTGCCTGGAGTGATTCTATACGGGATGAGCAGTTCTTC.

J is TRBJ1-6 and V is TRBV30; weak D call: TRBD1 (5 bases). The CDR3 has 14 amino acids. Germline CDR1 reads GTSNPN; CDR2 reads SVGIG (reference sequence). V dropped 4 bases and J dropped 8 bases, with 15 bases sitting between them. CDR3 loop: CAWTKGVTDSPLHF. CDR3 nucleotides: TGTGCCTGGACCAAAGGGGTAACGGATTCACCCCTCCACTTT. The full variable domain, rest sourced from reference TRBV30 and TRBJ1-6, is SQTIHQWPATLVQPVGSPLSLECTVEGTSNPNLYWYRQAAGRGLQLLFYSVGIGQISSEVPQNLSASRPQDRQFILSSKKLLLSDSGFYLCAWTKGVTDSPLHFGNGTRLTVT.

The chain links TRBV18 to TRBJ1-6; no firm D call. Trimming took off 2 bases at V and 0 bases at J, with 5 bases between the two ends. Germline V gene sequence: CDR1 KGHSH, CDR2 LQKENI. This CDR3 is built from 15 residues. CDR3 in amino acids: CASSPGGSYNSPLHF. CDR3 nucleotides: TGTGCCAGCTCACCAGGAGGCTCCTATAATTCACCCCTCCACTTT.

The V and J genes are TRBV7-8 and TRBJ1-6; no reliable D call. Germline-derived CDR1 and CDR2 are SGHVS and FQNEAQ. The CDR3 runs 14 residues. V shed 2 bases and J shed 4 bases, with 6 bases lying between them. The CDR3 DNA sequence: TGTGCCAGCAGCTTACCCAGTTATAATTCACCCCTCCACTTT. This codes for CASSLPSYNSPLHF.

This clone was counted only a few times. The chain couples TRBV24-1 to TRBJ1-1; 9 nucleotides align to TRBD1. Germline V gene sequence: CDR1 KGHDR, CDR2 SFDVKD. This CDR3 contains 15 residues. V trimming: 4 bases; J trimming: 4 bases; junction bases outside the gene matches: 6. The CDR3 spells CATSEETGGITEAFF. The CDR3 DNA follows: TGTGCCACCAGTGAGGAGACAGGGGGAATCACTGAAGCTTTCTTT.

The chain recombines TRBV6-5 with TRBJ1-6; 7 bases fit TRBD1. With 7 bases clipped from V and 7 bases from J, the junction kept 7 bases outside the gene matches. This CDR3 contains 14 residues. In germline, CDR1 is MNHEY, CDR2 SVGAGI. CDR3 coding DNA: TGTGCCAGCACCATAGGACAGGAAAATTCACCCCTCCACTTT. Its protein is CASTIGQENSPLHF.